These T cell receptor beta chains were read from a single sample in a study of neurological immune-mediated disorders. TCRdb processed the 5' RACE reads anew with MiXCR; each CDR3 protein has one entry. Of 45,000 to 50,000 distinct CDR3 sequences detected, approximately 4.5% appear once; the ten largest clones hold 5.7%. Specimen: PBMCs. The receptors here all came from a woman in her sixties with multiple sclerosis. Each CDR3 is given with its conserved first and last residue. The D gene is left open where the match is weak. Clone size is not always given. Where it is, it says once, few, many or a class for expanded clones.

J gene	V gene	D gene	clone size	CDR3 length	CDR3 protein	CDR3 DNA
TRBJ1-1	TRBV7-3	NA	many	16	CASSPSGGELNTEAFF	TGTGCCAGCAGCCCCAGTGGAGGGGAGTTGAACACTGAAGCTTTCTTT
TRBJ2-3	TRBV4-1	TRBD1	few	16	CASSQPGQAITDTQYF	TGCGCCAGCAGCCAACCGGGACAGGCTATCACAGATACGCAGTATTTT
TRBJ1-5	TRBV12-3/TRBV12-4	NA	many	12	CASSPRAQPQHF	TGTGCCAGCAGCCCTAGGGCCCAGCCCCAGCATTTT
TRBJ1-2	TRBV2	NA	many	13	CASSFTGLGGYTF	TGTGCCAGCAGTTTCACAGGACTCGGAGGCTACACCTTC
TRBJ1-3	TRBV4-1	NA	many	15	CASSQVQGAGNTIYF	TGCGCCAGCAGCCAAGTACAGGGAGCTGGAAACACCATATATTTT
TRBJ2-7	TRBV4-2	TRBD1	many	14	CASSIQGAPREQYF	TGTGCCAGCAGCATACAGGGGGCGCCCAGGGAGCAGTACTTC
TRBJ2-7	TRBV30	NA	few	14	CAWSLGPNSGEQYF	TGTGCCTGGAGTCTCGGACCCAATTCGGGGGAGCAGTACTTC
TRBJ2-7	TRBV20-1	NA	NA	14	CSARIFSDQYEQYF	TGCAGTGCTAGGATCTTTAGCGACCAATACGAGCAGTACTTC
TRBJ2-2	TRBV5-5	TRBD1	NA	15	CASSSGTGSTGELFF	TGTGCCAGCAGCTCGGGGACAGGGAGCACCGGGGAGCTGTTTTTT
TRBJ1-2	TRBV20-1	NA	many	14	CSAWKPAPLYGYTF	TGCAGTGCTTGGAAACCGGCCCCACTTTATGGCTACACCTTC
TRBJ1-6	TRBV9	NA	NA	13	CASSVVDNSPLNF	TGTGCCAGCAGCGTAGTGGATAATTCACCCCTCAACTTT
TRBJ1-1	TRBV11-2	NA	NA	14	CASSLDRTTTEAFF	TGTGCCAGCAGCTTAGATAGGACCACCACTGAAGCTTTCTTT
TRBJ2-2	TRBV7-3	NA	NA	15	CASSLVGAGTGELFF	TGTGCCAGCAGCTTGGTAGGGGCCGGCACCGGGGAGCTGTTTTTT
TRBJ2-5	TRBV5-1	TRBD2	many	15	CASSLGLAEQETQYF	TGCGCCAGCAGCTTGGGACTAGCGGAACAAGAGACCCAGTACTTC
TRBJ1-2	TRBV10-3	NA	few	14	CAISELGTTYGYTF	TGTGCCATCAGTGAGTTGGGGACAACCTATGGCTACACCTTC
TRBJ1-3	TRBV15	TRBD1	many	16	CATSRRDRGLGNTIYF	TGTGCCACCAGCAGGAGAGACAGGGGGCTTGGAAACACCATATATTTT
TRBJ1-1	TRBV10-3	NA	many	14	CAIKGGGSGTEAFF	TGTGCCATAAAGGGCGGGGGATCGGGAACTGAAGCTTTCTTT
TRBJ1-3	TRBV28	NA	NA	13	CASRRGPGNTIYF	TGTGCCAGCAGGCGCGGGCCTGGAAACACCATATATTTT
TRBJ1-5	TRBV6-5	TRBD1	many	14	CASRPQGAGQPQHF	TGTGCCAGCAGACCTCAGGGGGCAGGTCAGCCCCAGCATTTT
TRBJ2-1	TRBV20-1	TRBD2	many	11	CSRTSVNEQFF	TGCAGTCGGACTAGCGTTAATGAGCAGTTCTTC
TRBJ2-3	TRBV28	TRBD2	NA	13	CASRGTRGTTQYF	TGTGCCAGCAGAGGGACTAGGGGTACTACGCAGTATTTT
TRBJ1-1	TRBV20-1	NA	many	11	CSAGGTVEAFF	TGCAGTGCTGGGGGGACGGTTGAAGCTTTCTTT
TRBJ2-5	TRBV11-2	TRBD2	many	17	CASSPRLAGVLQETQYF	TGTGCCAGCAGTCCAAGACTAGCGGGAGTCCTCCAAGAGACCCAGTACTTC
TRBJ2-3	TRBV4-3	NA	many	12	CASSHYTDTQYF	TGCGCCAGCAGTCACTACACAGATACGCAGTATTTT
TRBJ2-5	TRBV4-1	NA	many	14	CASSQGQSGETQYF	TGCGCCAGCAGCCAAGGACAGTCGGGGGAGACCCAGTACTTC